This T cell receptor (beta chain) derives from a study of blood T cell repertoires in COVID-19. Study as a whole: Sites across the United States, Italy and Spain contributed samples from acute and convalescent COVID-19. In each case, the material was cDNA or gDNA derived from T cells, B-cell-depleted T cells, or PBMCs.

Everyone who took part was roughly 18 to 100 years old, and they came from 24 US areas. Cohorts were determined from participant-reported clinical history. Sequenced by immunoSEQ multiplex PCR; TCRdb stores in-frame clones only, minus some. The sample carries under 150,000 clones, approximately 79% recorded once. The sample taken for sequencing was PBMCs or T cells enriched from blood (not recorded which). The sequence derives from a woman in her 50s who had recovered from COVID-19.

This CDR3 is CASSLQGSQETQYF. The CDR3 DNA reads TGTGCCAGCAGTCTTCAGGGTTCGCAAGAGACCCAGTACTTC. The chain joins TRBV27 to TRBJ2-5, with TRBD1 as a possible D gene (5 bases). CDR1 is MNHEY, CDR2 SMNVEV, per germline (reference sequence). The length of the CDR3 is 14 residues. Trimming cost V 5 bases and J 2 bases, with 12 bases left between them.